This TCR beta chain was retrieved from a study of blood T cells in healthy people across ages. Then a second PCR, running about 6 to 12 cycles, was carried out with a sample-barcoded 5' primer and a J-beta primer mix. The yield of each sample was at least 3 million CDR3-containing paired-end reads. TCRdb reprocessed the 5' RACE reads with MiXCR, giving one entry per CDR3 protein. Of some 670,000 distinct CDR3 sequences in the sample, 52% are singletons; the top ten hold about 13%. Germline V CDR1 and CDR2: SQVTM, ANQGSEA. The V end lost 8 bases, the J end lost 9 bases, and 20 bases lay between the germline ends. The CDR3 extends over 13 amino acids. Every donor provided around 9.5 milliliters of peripheral blood. PBMCs were isolated at a quantity of at least 6.5 million per sample. The authors extracted at least 6 micrograms of total RNA per sample. There are many counts of this clonotype.

The sequencing sample was made of blood. This chain links TRBV29-1 with TRBJ2-1, with D maybe TRBD2 (6 bases). The receptor's source is a woman of 80 years or more in good health. CDR3 in amino acids: CSFRRGARGEQFF. CDR3 sequence (DNA): TGCAGCTTCAGGCGGGGAGCGAGGGGTGAGCAGTTCTTC.